This T cell receptor beta chain was captured by sequencing in a study of T cell responses to AZD1222 COVID-19 vaccine. The overall study: Timing groups of about 4 and about 12 weeks for second doses were pooled.

Germline assignment: CDR1 MDHEN and CDR2 SYDVKM. The V and J ends lost 6 bases and 3 bases, in that order; junction bases with no gene match: 15. The CDR3 loop spans 18 amino acids. Regarding the study as a whole: Females made up more of the donors, who were largely white British, and clonal diversity may have come out too low. As reported, nearly half of all spike-specific TCRs target variant regions that are unmutated.

The method was immunoSEQ multiplex PCR; TCRdb's version includes in-frame clones alone and lacks a portion of them. This table holds about 98,000 clones, approximately 91% found once. About this clone: Antigen specificity is unknown.

V usage is TRBV28 and J usage is TRBJ2-7; 12 bases fit TRBD2. The sample in question was peripheral blood, obtained on day 0 of AZD1222 vaccination. The receptor comes from an adult in good health. CDR3 DNA sequence: TGTGCCAGCAGCCCTAGCCCGACTAGCGGGAGAGGATACTACGAGCAGTACTTC. As protein: CASSPSPTSGRGYYEQYF. The full variable domain, in which reference TRBV28 and TRBJ2-7 provide the parts outside the CDR3, is DVKVTQSSRYLVKRTGEKVFLECVQDMDHENMFWYRQDPGLGLRLIYFSYDVKMKEKGDIPEGYSVSREKKERFSLILESASTNQTSMYLCASSPSPTSGRGYYEQYFGPGTRLTVT.